The following is a T cell receptor beta chain sequence with its context. The antigen remains undetermined. This record belongs to a study of T-cell memory formation after mild COVID-19. TCRdb independently ran MiXCR on the 5' RACE reads; one entry per CDR3 protein. Among about 260,000 distinct CDR3 sequences listed, 15% to 20% were seen once. General study results and limits: Contracting clones, day 15 to 85, had balanced CD4/CD8, and later expanders favored CD4+. The study found contracting CD4+ clones mainly in CM and EM and contracting CD8+ clones in EMRA. Within pre-infection memory, some responding clones were found, suggesting cross-reactive memory joined.

This receptor was identified in a man between 18 and 35 years old who had mild COVID-19 (a few samples of this study predate the infection). Cell type and time point are not known. Sequencing was done on a sample of PBMCs or a T cell subset sorted from them (not recorded which).

The CDR3 sequence is CASSLDRINYGYTF. The CDR3 bases are TGCGCCAGCAGCTTGGACAGAATCAACTATGGCTACACCTTC. The rearrangement joins TRBV5-1 to TRBJ1-2; D is unresolved. V was trimmed by 0 bases and J by 2 bases, leaving 8 bases between them. Germline CDR1 SGHRS, CDR2 YFSETQ. This CDR3 has 14 amino acids.